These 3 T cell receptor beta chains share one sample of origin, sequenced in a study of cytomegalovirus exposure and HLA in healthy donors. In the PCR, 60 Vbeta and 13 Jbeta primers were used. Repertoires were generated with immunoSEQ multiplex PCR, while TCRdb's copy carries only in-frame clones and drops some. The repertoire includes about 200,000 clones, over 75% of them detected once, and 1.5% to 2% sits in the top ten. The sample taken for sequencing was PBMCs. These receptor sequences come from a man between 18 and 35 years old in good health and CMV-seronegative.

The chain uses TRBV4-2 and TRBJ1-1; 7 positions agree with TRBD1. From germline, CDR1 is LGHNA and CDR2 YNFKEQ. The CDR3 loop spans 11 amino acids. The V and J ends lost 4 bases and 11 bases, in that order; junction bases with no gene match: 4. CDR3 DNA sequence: TGTGCCAGCAGCCTAGGACAGGAGGCTTTCTTT. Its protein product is CASSLGQEAFF.

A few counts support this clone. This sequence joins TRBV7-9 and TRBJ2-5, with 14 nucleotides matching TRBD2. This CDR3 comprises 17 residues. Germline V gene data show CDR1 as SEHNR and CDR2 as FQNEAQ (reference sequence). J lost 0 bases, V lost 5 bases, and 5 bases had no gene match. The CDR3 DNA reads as TGTGCCAGCAGCGGGACTAGCGGGAGACCTTACCAAGAGACCCAGTACTTC. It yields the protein CASSGTSGRPYQETQYF.

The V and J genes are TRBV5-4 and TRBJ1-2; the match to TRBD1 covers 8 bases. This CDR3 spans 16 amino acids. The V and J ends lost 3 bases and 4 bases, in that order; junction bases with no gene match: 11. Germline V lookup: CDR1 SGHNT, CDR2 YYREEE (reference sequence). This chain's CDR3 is CASSSKLGQGSYGYTF. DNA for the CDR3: TGTGCCAGCAGCTCGAAACTCGGACAGGGAAGCTATGGCTACACCTTC. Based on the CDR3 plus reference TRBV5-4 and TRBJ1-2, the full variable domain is ETGVTQSPTHLIKTRGQQVTLRCSSQSGHNTVSWYQQALGQGPQFIFQYYREEENGRGNFPPRFSGLQFPNYSSELNVNALELDDSALYLCASSSKLGQGSYGYTFGSGTRLTVV.